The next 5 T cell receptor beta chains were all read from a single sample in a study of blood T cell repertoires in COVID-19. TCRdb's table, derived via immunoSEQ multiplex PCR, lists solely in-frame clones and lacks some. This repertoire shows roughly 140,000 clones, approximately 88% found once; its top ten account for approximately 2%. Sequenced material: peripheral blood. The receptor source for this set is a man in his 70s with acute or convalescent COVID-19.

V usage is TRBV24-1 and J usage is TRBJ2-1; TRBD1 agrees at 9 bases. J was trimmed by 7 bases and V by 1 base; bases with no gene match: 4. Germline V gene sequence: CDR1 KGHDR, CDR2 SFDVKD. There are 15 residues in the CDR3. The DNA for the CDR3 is TGTGCCACCAGTGATTTACAGGACAGGGGAAATGAGCAGTTCTTC. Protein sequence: CATSDLQDRGNEQFF.

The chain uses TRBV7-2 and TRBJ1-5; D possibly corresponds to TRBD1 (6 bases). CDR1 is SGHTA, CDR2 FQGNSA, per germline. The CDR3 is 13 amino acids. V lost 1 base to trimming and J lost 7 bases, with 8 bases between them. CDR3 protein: CASSLGQGQPQHF. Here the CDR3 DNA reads TGTGCCAGCAGCTTAGGTCAGGGGCAGCCCCAGCATTTT.

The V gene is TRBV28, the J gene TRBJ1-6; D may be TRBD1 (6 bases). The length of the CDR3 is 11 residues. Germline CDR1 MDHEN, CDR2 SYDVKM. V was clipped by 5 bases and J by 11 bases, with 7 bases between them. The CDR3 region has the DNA TGTGCCAGCAGTCAGGGGACACCCCTCCACTTT. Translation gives CASSQGTPLHF.

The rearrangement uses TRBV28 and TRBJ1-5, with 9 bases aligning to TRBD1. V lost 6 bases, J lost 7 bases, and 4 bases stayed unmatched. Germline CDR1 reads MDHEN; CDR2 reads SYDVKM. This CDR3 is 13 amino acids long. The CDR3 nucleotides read TGTGCCAGCAGGGGACAGGGCCTCCAGCCCCAGCATTTT. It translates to CASRGQGLQPQHF.

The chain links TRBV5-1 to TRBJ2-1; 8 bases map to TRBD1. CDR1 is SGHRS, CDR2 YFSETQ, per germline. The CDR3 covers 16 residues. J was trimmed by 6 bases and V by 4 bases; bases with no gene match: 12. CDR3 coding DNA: TGCGCCAGCAGCGAAGGGGACAGGACCCGGGCCAATGAGCAGTTCTTC. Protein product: CASSEGDRTRANEQFF.